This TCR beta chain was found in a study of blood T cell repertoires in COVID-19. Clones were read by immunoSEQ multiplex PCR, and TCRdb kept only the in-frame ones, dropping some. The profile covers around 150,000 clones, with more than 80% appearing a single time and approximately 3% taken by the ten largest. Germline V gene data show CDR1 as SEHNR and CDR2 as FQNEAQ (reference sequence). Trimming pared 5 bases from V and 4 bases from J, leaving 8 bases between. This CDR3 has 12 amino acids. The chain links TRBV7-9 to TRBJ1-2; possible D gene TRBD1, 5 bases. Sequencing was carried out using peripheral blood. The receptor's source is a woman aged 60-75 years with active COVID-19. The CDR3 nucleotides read TGTGCCAGCAGCGCACAGGTCTATGGCTACACCTTC. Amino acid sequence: CASSAQVYGYTF.